These T cell receptor beta chains were read from a single sample in a study of blood T cell repertoires in COVID-19. Using immunoSEQ multiplex PCR, the repertoire was profiled, and TCRdb retains in-frame clones only, with some absent. In the table there are around 64,000 clones, around 86% of which are singletons. Source material: peripheral blood. The receptors come from a woman younger than 30 with acute or convalescent COVID-19. CDR3s include the opening cysteine and the closing phenylalanine or tryptophan. A D gene is named only where the DNA matches it firmly. A row's size may be missing; if present it is once, few, many or a size class.

>16|TRBV5-1|-|TRBD2|TRBJ2-2
CASKIGTSGNTGELFF
TGCGCCAGCAAAATTGGGACTAGCGGGAACACCGGGGAGCTGTTTTTT
>12|TRBV7-9|-|TRBD1|TRBJ1-2
CASSLRDSGYTF
TGTGCCAGCAGCTTAAGGGACAGCGGCTACACCTTC
>13|TRBV19|-|-|TRBJ2-1
CASSMVRWDEQFF
TGTGCCAGTAGTATGGTCAGGTGGGATGAGCAGTTCTTC
>15|TRBV11-2|few|-|TRBJ1-4
CASSSPGLMHEKLFF
TGTGCCAGCAGCTCTCCGGGACTGATGCATGAAAAACTGTTTTTT
>16|TRBV7-2|-|TRBD2|TRBJ2-1
CASSPPGLAGYNEQFF
TGTGCCAGCAGCCCGCCGGGACTAGCGGGGTACAATGAGCAGTTCTTC
>18|TRBV5-6|-|-|TRBJ1-3
CASSRLRTTATSGNTIYF
TGTGCCAGCAGCCGCCTCAGAACGACAGCCACCTCTGGAAACACCATATATTTT
>17|TRBV14|-|TRBD2|TRBJ2-1
CASSPRGAGGLLYEQFF
TGTGCCAGCAGCCCCCGGGGAGCGGGAGGGCTCCTGTATGAGCAGTTCTTC
>13|TRBV10-3|-|-|TRBJ1-2
CAISESGVRGYTF
TGTGCCATCAGTGAGTCCGGGGTCCGGGGCTACACCTTC
>15|TRBV27|-|TRBD1|TRBJ2-3
CASSIGTGYTDTQYF
TGTGCCAGCAGTATTGGGACAGGCTACACAGATACGCAGTATTTT
>12|TRBV19|once|TRBD1|TRBJ1-1
CASSTRDREAFF
TGTGCCAGTAGTACCAGGGACAGAGAAGCTTTCTTT
>16|TRBV6-5|once|TRBD1|TRBJ1-4
CASSYGPGTGDEKLFF
TGTGCCAGCAGTTACGGGCCCGGGACAGGGGATGAAAAACTGTTTTTT
>13|TRBV2|-|-|TRBJ1-5
CASSEFATVSQHF
TGTGCCAGCAGTGAATTTGCGACAGTCTCCCAGCATTTT
>15|TRBV9|-|-|TRBJ2-1
CASSAQGLSYNEQFF
TGTGCCAGCAGCGCGCAGGGACTTTCCTACAATGAGCAGTTCTTC
>13|TRBV3-1/TRBV3-2|-|-|TRBJ2-7
CASSQARAGEQYF
TGTGCCAGCAGCCAAGCCAGGGCTGGCGAGCAGTACTTC
>16|TRBV7-9|-|TRBD1|TRBJ1-4
CASSSSRTGVGEKLFF
TGTGCCAGCAGCTCCTCCCGGACAGGAGTTGGTGAAAAACTGTTTTTT
>15|TRBV5-1|-|-|TRBJ2-3
CASSLGQQGTDTQYF
TGCGCCAGCAGCTTGGGACAACAGGGCACAGATACGCAGTATTTT
>12|TRBV30|-|-|TRBJ1-1
CAWTDGNTEAFF
TGTGCCTGGACAGATGGGAACACTGAAGCTTTCTTT
>15|TRBV19|-|-|TRBJ1-5
CASTRTQGKRQPQHF
TGTGCCAGTACGCGGACGCAGGGGAAGCGGCAGCCCCAGCATTTT
>17|TRBV6-1|-|TRBD2|TRBJ2-3
CASSEVVAGGVTDTQYF
TGTGCCAGCAGTGAAGTGGTGGCGGGAGGTGTAACAGATACGCAGTATTTT
>14|TRBV5-6|-|-|TRBJ1-2
CASSLVAANYGYTF
TGTGCCAGCAGCTTGGTGGCTGCTAACTATGGCTACACCTTC
>12|TRBV12-3/TRBV12-4|-|-|TRBJ2-7
CASSFLAGEQYF
TGTGCCAGCAGTTTCCTTGCGGGCGAGCAGTACTTC
>13|TRBV30|once|-|TRBJ2-7
CAGGAGLGDEQYF
TGTGCCGGTGGGGCAGGGCTAGGGGACGAGCAGTACTTC
>12|TRBV2|-|-|TRBJ2-1
CASSAQGNEQFF
TGTGCCAGCAGTGCACAGGGAAATGAGCAGTTCTTC
>14|TRBV27|-|TRBD2|TRBJ2-1
CASSLAGVGGEQFF
TGTGCCAGCAGTCTAGCGGGGGTGGGTGGTGAGCAGTTCTTC
>16|TRBV6-2/TRBV6-3|-|-|TRBJ2-2
CASSQIADANTGELFF
TGTGCCAGCAGTCAAATAGCAGATGCGAACACCGGGGAGCTGTTTTTT